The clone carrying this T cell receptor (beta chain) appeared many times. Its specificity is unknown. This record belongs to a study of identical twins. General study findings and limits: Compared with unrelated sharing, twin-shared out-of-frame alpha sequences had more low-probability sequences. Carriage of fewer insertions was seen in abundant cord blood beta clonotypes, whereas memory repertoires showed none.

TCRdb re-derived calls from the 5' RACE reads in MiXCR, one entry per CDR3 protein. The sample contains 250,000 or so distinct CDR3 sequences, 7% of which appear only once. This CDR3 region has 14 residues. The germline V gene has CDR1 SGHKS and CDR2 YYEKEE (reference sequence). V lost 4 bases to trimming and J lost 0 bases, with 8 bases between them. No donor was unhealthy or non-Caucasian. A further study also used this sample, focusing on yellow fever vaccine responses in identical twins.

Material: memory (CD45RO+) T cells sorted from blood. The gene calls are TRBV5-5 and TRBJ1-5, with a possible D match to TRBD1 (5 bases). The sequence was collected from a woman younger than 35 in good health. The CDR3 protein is CASSPGNSNQPQHF. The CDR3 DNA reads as TGTGCCAGCAGCCCAGGGAATAGCAATCAGCCCCAGCATTTT.